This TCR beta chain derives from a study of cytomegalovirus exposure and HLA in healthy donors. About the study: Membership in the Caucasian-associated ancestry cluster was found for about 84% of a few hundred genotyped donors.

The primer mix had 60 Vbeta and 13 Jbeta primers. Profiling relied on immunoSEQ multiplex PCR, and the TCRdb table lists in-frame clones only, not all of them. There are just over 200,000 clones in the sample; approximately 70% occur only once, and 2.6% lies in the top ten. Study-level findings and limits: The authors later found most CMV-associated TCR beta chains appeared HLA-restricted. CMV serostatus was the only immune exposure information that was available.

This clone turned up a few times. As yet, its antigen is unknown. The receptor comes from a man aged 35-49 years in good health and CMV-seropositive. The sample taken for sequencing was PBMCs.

In nucleotides, the CDR3 is TGCAGCGCCCGTACCTCCGGCACTGAAGCTTTCTTT. This codes for CSARTSGTEAFF. The rearrangement uses TRBV29-1 and TRBJ1-1, with no clear D. The CDR3 consists of 12 residues. The V and J ends lost 7 bases and 4 bases respectively, with 13 bases between them. Germline loops: CDR1 SQVTM, CDR2 ANQGSEA.